This is a list of T cell receptor beta chains from one sample in a study of cytomegalovirus exposure and HLA in healthy donors. The assay was immunoSEQ multiplex PCR, and TCRdb's table has in-frame clones only and misses some. The sample yields some 67,000 clones, 94% seen once. Sequencing used PBMCs. Source of these receptors: a woman aged 18-29 years in good health and CMV-seronegative. CDR3s include the opening cysteine and the closing phenylalanine or tryptophan.

v_call	j_call	cdr3_aa
TRBV7-8	TRBJ2-2	CASSLLGQGGTGELFF
TRBV19	TRBJ2-5	CASSGTGQETQYF
TRBV5-4	TRBJ1-6	CASSPTGVGNSPLHF
TRBV19	TRBJ2-7	CASRGEGFEQYF
TRBV6-1	TRBJ2-3	CASSRGEDTQYF
TRBV11-2	TRBJ2-1	CASSLEGGANEQFF
TRBV5-1	TRBJ2-1	CASTPAGTGPHNEQFF
TRBV5-5	TRBJ2-7	CASSLAGDLYEQYF
TRBV10-3	TRBJ1-1	CAISERTGYTEAFF
TRBV6-1	TRBJ2-7	CASSDMTDAFYEQYF
TRBV27	TRBJ2-1	CAAGETSSYNEQFF
TRBV29-1	TRBJ1-2	CSVERANYGYTF
TRBV7-8	TRBJ2-1	CASSSSGGLSVDEQFF
TRBV5-1	TRBJ2-5	CASSSTGNPQETQYF
TRBV7-9	TRBJ2-1	CASSPTLAGGPLEQFF
TRBV11-1	TRBJ2-1	CASSYRGNEQFF
TRBV6-5	TRBJ1-4	CASRLQGGEKLFF
TRBV5-6	TRBJ2-7	CASSSAGTGERSYEQYF
TRBV4-1	TRBJ2-7	CASSQPGRTFYEQYF
TRBV5-4	TRBJ2-1	CASSLRLAGGVDEQFF
TRBV25-1	TRBJ1-5	CASSESGYQPQHF
TRBV7-9	TRBJ2-5	CASSSQQTGSLETQYF
TRBV27	TRBJ2-3	CASSFTPGLATDTQYF
TRBV13	TRBJ2-3	CASSSRSSGRATDTQYF
TRBV6-4	TRBJ2-3	CASSDGSGGTTDTQYF
TRBV7-6	TRBJ2-7	CASSPQGMVAGPPYEQYF
TRBV11-2	TRBJ2-7	CASSLDQSLWEQYF
TRBV14	TRBJ2-3	CASSPWSSGTSQMQRTDTQYF
TRBV4-2	TRBJ1-2	CASSQDGTGSYGYTF
TRBV6-6	TRBJ1-3	CASIIQGAGNTIYF
TRBV11-3	TRBJ2-1	CASSRTSNEQFF
TRBV6-5	TRBJ2-3	CASSYSQSTDTQYF
TRBV30	TRBJ2-1	CAWGLDRGHNEQFF
TRBV11-2	TRBJ2-2	CASIAATNTGELFF
TRBV6-1	TRBJ1-3	CASGKGQGSGNTIYF
TRBV7-6	TRBJ1-4	CASSPDMTSEKLFF